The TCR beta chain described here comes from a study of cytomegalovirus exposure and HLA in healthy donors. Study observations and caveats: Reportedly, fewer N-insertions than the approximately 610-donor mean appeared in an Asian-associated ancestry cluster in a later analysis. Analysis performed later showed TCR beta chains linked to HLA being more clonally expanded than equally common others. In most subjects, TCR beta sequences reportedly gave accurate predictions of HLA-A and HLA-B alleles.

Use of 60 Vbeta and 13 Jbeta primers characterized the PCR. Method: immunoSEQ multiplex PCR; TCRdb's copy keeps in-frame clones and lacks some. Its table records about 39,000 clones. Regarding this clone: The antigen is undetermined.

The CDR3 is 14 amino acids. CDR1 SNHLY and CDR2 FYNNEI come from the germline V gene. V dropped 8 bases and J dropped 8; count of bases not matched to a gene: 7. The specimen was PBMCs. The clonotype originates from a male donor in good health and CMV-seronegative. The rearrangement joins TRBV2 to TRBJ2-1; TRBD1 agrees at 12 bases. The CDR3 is CASLRDRGPYEQFF. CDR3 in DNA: TGTGCCAGCCTCCGGGACAGGGGGCCTTATGAGCAGTTCTTC.